A single sample is the source of the 11 T cell receptor beta chains below, sequenced in a study of blood T cells in healthy people across ages. Together with a sample-barcoded 5' primer, a J-beta primer mix was included in a second PCR lasting about 7 to 12 cycles. TCRdb fed the 5' RACE reads into MiXCR, producing one record per CDR3 protein. The data hold 1.5 million to 1.8 million distinct CDR3 sequences, with 42% observed a single time. The sample was blood. These receptor sequences come from a woman under 30 in good health.

The sample holds a few counts of this clonotype. The chain combines TRBV9 with TRBJ2-2, with D tentatively TRBD1 (5 bases). V dropped 0 bases and J dropped 3 bases, with 6 bases sitting between them. This CDR3 region has 14 residues. Per the germline V gene, CDR1 is SGDLS and CDR2 is YYNGEE. CDR3 sequence reads: CASSVGQYTGELFF. In DNA form, the CDR3 reads TGTGCCAGCAGCGTAGGACAGTACACCGGGGAGCTGTTTTTT.

In its sample, this clonotype was seen a few times. V usage is TRBV7-2 and J usage is TRBJ2-5, with a tentative D call TRBD2 (5 bases). V lost 5 bases, J lost 2 bases, and 12 bases lay in between. This CDR3 has 14 amino acids. Germline V gene sequence: CDR1 SGHTA, CDR2 FQGNSA. The CDR3 coding sequence is TGTGCCAGCAGCAAAACTAGGGATCAAGAGACCCAGTACTTC. Protein sequence: CASSKTRDQETQYF.

This clonotype has a single count. J is TRBJ1-5 and V is TRBV2; perhaps TRBD1 as D (5 bases). The CDR3 spans 14 residues. V shed 6 bases and J shed 6 bases, with 15 bases lying between them. Germline V gene sequence: CDR1 SNHLY, CDR2 FYNNEI. The CDR3 DNA reads as TGTGCCAGCAGGGAAATCGGGACTTCTCAGCCCCAGCATTTT. This encodes CASREIGTSQPQHF.

In this sample, this clonotype turned up a few times. This chain links TRBV15 with TRBJ1-4; TRBD1 might be the D (5 bases). The V and J ends lost 0 bases and 8 bases respectively, with 19 bases between them. This CDR3 region has 17 residues. Germline CDR1 and CDR2: LNHNV and YYDKDF (reference sequence). CDR3 sequence (DNA): TGTGCCACCAGCAGAGATTTAATGCGGGGGATACGAGAAAAACTGTTTTTT. It specifies CATSRDLMRGIREKLFF.

This clonotype was counted a few times. The chain employs TRBV7-2 and TRBJ2-7; D is possibly TRBD1 or TRBD2 (5 bases each). The CDR3 spans 16 residues. Germline CDR1 reads SGHTA; CDR2 reads FQGNSA. Deletions cut 1 base from V and 2 bases from J, with 15 bases between. DNA of the CDR3: TGTGCCAGCAGCTTAGTCGGGGCAGAAAACCCCTACGAGCAGTACTTC. It is translated as CASSLVGAENPYEQYF.

This clonotype turned up a few times. The chain carries TRBV6-5 and TRBJ2-3; 7 nucleotides align to TRBD2. The CDR3 has 16 residues. The junction had 6 bases not matched to a gene; V was cut back by 2 bases and J by 1 base. Germline CDR1 and CDR2: MNHEY and SVGAGI. CDR3 sequence: CASSYVRGGGTDTQYF. The DNA for the CDR3 is TGTGCCAGCAGTTACGTACGGGGAGGGGGCACAGATACGCAGTATTTT.

This chain uses TRBV7-2 with TRBJ2-3; no definite D call. The CDR3 runs to 14 residues. V gave up 6 bases and J gave up 0 bases, with 10 bases separating them. Per germline, CDR1 SGHTA and CDR2 FQGNSA. CDR3 DNA: TGTGCCAGCAGGCCGACGTCTAGCACAGATACGCAGTATTTT. It yields the protein CASRPTSSTDTQYF.

In this sample, this clonotype turned up many times. This rearrangement joins TRBV29-1 to TRBJ2-1; 7 positions match TRBD1. V lost 6 bases and J lost 6; bases outside the gene matches: 8. The CDR3 runs to 13 residues. Germline V gene data show CDR1 as SQVTM and CDR2 as ANQGSEA. CDR3 in DNA: TGCAGCGTCCTGACAGGGCTGAGCAATGAGCAGTTCTTC. It translates to CSVLTGLSNEQFF.

The chain employs TRBV7-9 and TRBJ1-2; no clear D. V shed 5 bases and J shed 7 bases, with 29 bases lying between them. Germline loops: CDR1 SEHNR, CDR2 FQNEAQ (reference sequence). The CDR3 runs to 18 residues. The CDR3 coding sequence is TGTGCCAGCAGCCTTTGGCCAAAGAGGTCCGGAGTTTTTGTTGGCTACACCTTC. As protein: CASSLWPKRSGVFVGYTF.

In this sample, this clonotype turned up a few times. The chain carries TRBV4-2 and TRBJ1-6; the match to TRBD1 covers 7 bases. The CDR3 is 18 amino acids. Germline V gives CDR1 LGHNA, CDR2 YNFKEQ. V lost 0 bases, J lost 11 bases, and 16 bases stayed unmatched. Here the CDR3 reads CASSQELGLGQMIPPLHF. CDR3 bases: TGTGCCAGCAGCCAAGAACTGGGATTGGGACAGATGATTCCACCCCTCCACTTT.

V and J are TRBV5-1 and TRBJ1-2, with a possible D match to TRBD1 (5 bases). Looked up from germline, CDR1 is SGHRS and CDR2 is YFSETQ. The V end was cut by 4 bases, the J end by 1 base, with 11 bases between. The CDR3 contains 14 residues. The CDR3 nucleotides read TGCGCCAGCAGCCTGGGGGGGTTTAACTATGGCTACACCTTC. Protein: CASSLGGFNYGYTF.